The 18 T cell receptor beta chains below all came from one sample that was sequenced in a study of blood T cell repertoires in COVID-19. Sequencing was performed with immunoSEQ multiplex PCR; in TCRdb, only in-frame clones are kept and a portion is missing. There are some 62,000 clones in the sample; 85% to 90% occur only once, and roughly 18% lies in the top ten. Specimen: peripheral blood. These TCRs come from a woman aged 60 to 75 with COVID-19, enrolled during active disease.

This rearrangement joins TRBV4-2 to TRBJ2-7; 8 bases agree with TRBD2. With V trimmed by 3 bases and J by 1 base, 5 bases remained unmatched. The CDR3 is 15 amino acids. Germline V gives CDR1 LGHNA, CDR2 YNFKEQ. CDR3 in amino acids: CASSQDTSGSYEQYF. The DNA of the CDR3 is TGTGCCAGCAGCCAGGATACTAGCGGATCCTACGAGCAGTACTTC.

This clone was detected once. V gene TRBV6-5 combines with J gene TRBJ2-1; D is unresolved. The CDR3 has 12 residues. Trimming pared 7 bases from V and 7 bases from J, leaving 11 bases between. Germline values: CDR1 MNHEY, CDR2 SVGAGI. This CDR3 is CASTPVHNEQFF. The CDR3 coding sequence is TGTGCCAGCACGCCAGTACATAATGAGCAGTTCTTC.

The V gene is TRBV19, the J gene TRBJ1-5; no clear D. This CDR3 region has 14 residues. Germline CDR1 is LNHDA and CDR2 is SQIVND (reference sequence). V shed 1 base and J shed 7 bases, with 11 bases lying between them. The CDR3: CASSIVPGAQPQHF. The CDR3, as DNA: TGTGCCAGTAGTATAGTGCCGGGTGCCCAGCCCCAGCATTTT. The entire variable domain, with the rest obtained from reference TRBV19 and TRBJ1-5, is as follows: DGGITQSPKYLFRKEGQNVTLSCEQNLNHDAMYWYRQDPGQGLRLIYYSQIVNDFQKGDIAEGYSVSREKKESFPLTVTSAQKNPTAFYLCASSIVPGAQPQHFGDGTRLSIL.

The chain is built from TRBV7-2 and TRBJ2-1; perhaps TRBD1 as D (5 bases). Trimming took 7 bases from V and 8 from J, leaving 9 bases between them. The germline CDR1 and CDR2 sequences are SGHTA and FQGNSA. The CDR3 is 11 residues long. The CDR3 protein is CASTVRDEQFF. The CDR3, as DNA: TGTGCCAGCACCGTCAGGGATGAGCAGTTCTTC.

The chain links TRBV5-4 to TRBJ1-2; tentatively, D is TRBD1 (5 bases). The V gene lost 0 bases and the J gene lost 4 bases, with 13 bases spanning the gap. Germline V CDR1 and CDR2: SGHNT, YYREEE (reference sequence). CDR3 length: 15 amino acids. The CDR3 DNA sequence: TGTGCCAGCAGCTTGGCCGGGGGTAGTAGCTATGGCTACACCTTC. This gives the protein CASSLAGGSSYGYTF.

J is TRBJ2-1 and V is TRBV6-1, with 13 bases matching TRBD2. Germline trimming cut 2 bases from V and 7 bases from J; bases unmatched to any gene: 8. The CDR3 length is 17 residues. Germline V gene data show CDR1 as MNHNS and CDR2 as SASEGT. The CDR3: CASSETSGRAWRNEQFF. The CDR3 nucleotides read TGTGCCAGCAGTGAAACTAGCGGGAGGGCCTGGAGGAATGAGCAGTTCTTC.

The chain joins TRBV6-2 or TRBV6-3 to TRBJ1-1; no firm D call. Germline V gene lookup returns CDR1 MNHEY and CDR2 SVGEGT. V lost 6 bases and J 3 bases, leaving 11 bases between the germline ends. The CDR3 runs 13 residues. The CDR3 bases are TGTGCCAGCAGCCCAACAGCTTACACTGAAGCTTTCTTT. As protein: CASSPTAYTEAFF.

The genes are TRBV7-9 and TRBJ2-1; TRBD2 matches at 10 bases. Per the germline V gene, CDR1 is SEHNR and CDR2 is FQNEAQ (reference sequence). The CDR3 spans 17 residues. Germline trimming cut 9 bases from V and 5 bases from J; bases unmatched to any gene: 16. The CDR3 loop reads CASHRPLAGVTHNEQFF. DNA of the CDR3: TGTGCCAGTCACAGACCCCTAGCGGGAGTAACCCACAATGAGCAGTTCTTC.

This chain joins TRBV9 and TRBJ1-2; D remains unclear. The germline V gene has CDR1 SGDLS and CDR2 YYNGEE. CDR3 size: 15 residues. V was shortened by 0 bases and J by 5 bases, with 14 bases between the two germline ends. The CDR3 region has the DNA TGTGCCAGCAGCGTAGACCCCGAACAGTGGTATGGCTACACCTTC. Amino acids: CASSVDPEQWYGYTF.

The rearrangement joins TRBV25-1 to TRBJ1-4, with D hard to call. The CDR3 sequence is 13 residues long. Germline CDR1 is MGHDK and CDR2 is SYGVNS. V was trimmed by 1 base and J by 8 bases, leaving 8 bases between them. The CDR3 sequence: CASSELGREKLFF. The CDR3 nucleotides are TGTGCCAGCAGTGAATTGGGGAGAGAAAAACTGTTTTTT. Supplemented by reference TRBV25-1 and TRBJ1-4, the full variable domain reads EADIYQTPRYLVIGTGKKITLECSQTMGHDKMYWYQQDPGMELHLIHYSYGVNSTEKGDLSSESTVSRIRTEHFPLTLESARPSHTSQYLCASSELGREKLFFGSGTQLSVL.

The V gene is TRBV10-1, the J gene TRBJ2-5, with 8 positions matching TRBD1. Losses at the gene ends were 3 bases for V and 3 bases for J; bases not matched to a gene: 9. CDR1 and CDR2 (germline): WNHNN, SYGVQD (reference sequence). CDR3 length: 16 residues. As DNA, the CDR3 is TGCGCCAGCAGTGAAAGGGCGGCAGGGGGCGAAGAGACCCAGTACTTC. It encodes CASSERAAGGEETQYF.

This chain joins TRBV7-8 and TRBJ2-7; TRBD2 matches 7 bases. CDR3 length: 19 residues. Germline values: CDR1 SGHVS, CDR2 FQNEAQ. V shed 4 bases, J shed 2 bases, and the junction held 20 bases outside the gene matches. CDR3 residues: CASSSYSPLAAAITYEQYF. CDR3 nucleotide sequence: TGTGCCAGCAGCTCATATTCGCCCCTAGCGGCCGCAATAACCTACGAGCAGTACTTC. Full variable domain (rest looked up from reference TRBV7-8 and TRBJ2-7): GAGVSQSPRYKVAKRGQDVALRCDPISGHVSLFWYQQALGQGPEFLTYFQNEAQLDKSGLPSDRFFAERPEGSVSTLKIQRTQQEDSAVYLCASSSYSPLAAAITYEQYFGPGTRLTVT.

This clone showed up just once. This chain joins TRBV10-3 and TRBJ2-6, with 10 nucleotides matching TRBD2. J gave up 4 bases and V 3 bases, and 9 bases lay outside the gene matches. Germline V gene lookup returns CDR1 ENHRY and CDR2 SYGVKD. This CDR3 has 18 amino acids. CDR3 protein: CAISDILAGAGGANVLTF. The CDR3 region has the DNA TGTGCCATCAGTGATATCCTAGCGGGAGCGGGAGGGGCCAACGTCCTGACTTTC.

The chain couples TRBV19 to TRBJ1-2, with 7 bases matching TRBD1. The CDR3 extends over 13 amino acids. In germline, CDR1 is LNHDA, CDR2 SQIVND (reference sequence). V dropped 5 bases and J dropped 4; count of bases not matched to a gene: 4. The CDR3 here is CASSPRGTYGYTF. DNA of the CDR3: TGTGCCAGTAGTCCCAGGGGGACCTATGGCTACACCTTC.

This sequence joins TRBV2 and TRBJ1-6; 9 bases are shared with TRBD1. Trimming cost V 4 bases and J 6 bases; bases outside gene matches: 13. Germline lookup yields CDR1 SNHLY and CDR2 FYNNEI. The CDR3 contains 18 residues. The chain's CDR3 is CASSATIPQGASNSPLHF. As DNA, the CDR3 is TGTGCCAGCAGTGCTACCATCCCACAGGGGGCAAGTAATTCACCCCTCCACTTT. Full variable domain (rest looked up from reference TRBV2 and TRBJ1-6): EPEVTQTPSHQVTQMGQEVILRCVPISNHLYFYWYRQILGQKVEFLVSFYNNEISEKSEIFDDQFSVERPDGSNFTLKIRSTKLEDSAMYFCASSATIPQGASNSPLHFGNGTRLTVT.

V and J are TRBV11-3 and TRBJ1-4, with D unclear. This CDR3 region has 12 residues. V shed 6 bases and J shed 6 bases, with 8 bases lying between them. Germline CDR1 is SGHNT and CDR2 is YENEEA. CDR3 loop: CASSLTHEKLFF. The DNA for the CDR3 is TGTGCCAGCAGTCTAACCCATGAAAAACTGTTTTTT.

The gene calls are TRBV11-3 and TRBJ1-1; D gene unclear. CDR3 length equals 14 residues. V was shortened by 4 bases and J by 1 base, with 10 bases between the two germline ends. Germline CDR1 is SGHNT and CDR2 is YENEEA. The CDR3: CASSSRNSNTEAFF. The CDR3 bases are TGTGCCAGCAGCTCCAGGAATTCGAACACTGAAGCTTTCTTT.

The chain joins TRBV6-2 or TRBV6-3 to TRBJ2-5, with a possible D match to TRBD2 (6 bases). V was shortened by 2 bases and J by 4 bases, with 20 bases between the two germline ends. The CDR3 has 17 amino acids. Per germline, CDR1 MNHEY and CDR2 SVGEGT. Here the CDR3 reads CASSYEKRAGKVETQYF. The DNA for the CDR3 is TGTGCCAGCAGTTACGAGAAAAGGGCGGGAAAGGTAGAGACCCAGTACTTC.